This T cell receptor beta chain was recorded in a study of T cell responses to AZD1222 COVID-19 vaccine. Concerning this clone itself: Its specificity is unknown.

Produced via immunoSEQ multiplex PCR; TCRdb's table is partial and in-frame only. This sample has some 200,000 clones; approximately 90% occur once, and the top ten carry under 6.5%. Findings of the study overall: Vaccine-associated CD4 TCRs spanned spike, dominant at 160-218 and 743-854. Close to half of all spike-specific TCRs reportedly target regions of the variants that are unmutated. Only 5 to 7 individuals given AZD1222 were seropositive at baseline. Scientists sampled the repertoires only once the peak T cell response had passed.

The CDR3 length is 13 residues. Trimming took 6 bases from V and 6 from J; bases not matched to a gene: 8. This TCR came from an adult in good health. Material: peripheral blood, obtained on day 0 of AZD1222 vaccination. The chain joins TRBV12-3 or TRBV12-4 to TRBJ2-7; 7 nucleotides line up with TRBD1. As DNA, the CDR3 is TGTGCCAGCAGCCCCGACAGGGTGATCGAGCAGTACTTC. This gives the protein CASSPDRVIEQYF.